This note documents a single TCR beta chain sequence. The data were produced by immunoSEQ multiplex PCR, yet TCRdb's version contains in-frame clones alone and is incomplete. The sample lists 13,000 or so clones, around 97% occurring once. This entry belongs to a study of T cell clonotyping in hematopoietic cell transplantation. Germline lookup yields CDR1 MNHEY and CDR2 SVGAGI. V shed 5 bases, J shed 3 bases, and the junction held 4 bases outside the gene matches. The CDR3 covers 14 residues. The receptor's source is a female patient in her fifties who had an allogeneic stem cell transplant from an unrelated donor, so T cells may come from the graft donor. Some clones in this sample may be carry-over from other donors' samples. The chain recombines TRBV6-5 with TRBJ2-7; 10 positions agree with TRBD2. Sequencing was performed on peripheral blood mononuclear cells, taken 30 days after allogeneic stem cell transplant. The CDR3 is CASSLRTSGYEQYF. The CDR3 DNA sequence: TGTGCCAGCAGTCTCCGGACTAGCGGCTACGAGCAGTACTTC.